These T cell receptor beta chains were read from a single sample in a study of sequential checkpoint blockade in melanoma. Produced via immunoSEQ multiplex PCR; TCRdb's table is partial and in-frame only. The profile shows about 2,000 clones, 30% of them singletons. The input for sequencing was tumor tissue (inferred from file names), taken from a patient given nivolumab and ipilimumab in sequence. The receptor source for this set is a human donor with melanoma. The CDR3 runs from the conserved cysteine through the conserved F or W. Each record gives: V gene, J gene, CDR3 protein.

TRBV4-1	TRBJ2-2	CASSQEGGPLTGELFF
TRBV12-5	TRBJ1-1	CASTSIRRAEAFF
TRBV6-8	TRBJ1-1	CASSSTGNTEAFF
TRBV18	TRBJ2-7	CASSPRTGSNAYEQYF
TRBV11-3	TRBJ1-1	CASSLGIGTNTEAFF
TRBV25-1	TRBJ2-5	CASSVGEETQYF
TRBV1	TRBJ2-1	CASSRGLHNEQFF
TRBV28	TRBJ1-4	CASSLSGAGGSTNEKLFF
TRBV11-3	TRBJ1-2	CASSSLTGLPHGYTF
TRBV5-1	TRBJ2-5	CASSGERGIGETQYF
TRBV6-8	TRBJ2-7	CASSLGDKTYEQYF
TRBV9	TRBJ2-5	CASSNRRGTGVDETQYF
TRBV11-3	TRBJ1-1	CASSLGTGTTNTEAFF
TRBV19	TRBJ1-5	CASSIAPTALVTQPQHF
TRBV19	TRBJ1-5	CASSVRGNSNQPQHF
TRBV6-8	TRBJ1-2	CASSYSTSLFNYGYTF
TRBV6-8	TRBJ2-1	CASAGLARNEQFF
TRBV5-1	TRBJ1-6	CASSLVAWDSFNSPLHF